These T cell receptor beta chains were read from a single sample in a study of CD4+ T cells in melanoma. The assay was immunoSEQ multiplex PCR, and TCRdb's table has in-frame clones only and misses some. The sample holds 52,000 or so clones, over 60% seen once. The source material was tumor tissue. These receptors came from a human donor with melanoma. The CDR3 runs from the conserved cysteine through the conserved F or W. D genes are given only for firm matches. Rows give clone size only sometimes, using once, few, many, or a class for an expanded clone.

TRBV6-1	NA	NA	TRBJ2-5	CASSEAVSSGVGETQYF	TGTGCCAGCAGTGAAGCCGTCTCTTCGGGGGTTGGGGAGACCCAGTACTTC
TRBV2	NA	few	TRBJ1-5	CASSGERGQPQHF	TGTGCCAGCAGCGGTGAAAGGGGTCAGCCCCAGCATTTT
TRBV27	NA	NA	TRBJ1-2	CASSRAGKDYGYTF	TGTGCCAGCAGTCGGGCAGGGAAGGACTATGGCTACACCTTC
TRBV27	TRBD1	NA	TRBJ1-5	CASSLTGGSNQPQHF	TGTGCCAGCAGTCTTACAGGGGGATCTAATCAGCCCCAGCATTTT
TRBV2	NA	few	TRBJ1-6	CASSVRQADKVHF	TGTGCCAGCAGTGTCCGACAGGCCGACAAGGTCCACTTT
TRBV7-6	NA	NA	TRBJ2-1	CASSLGTPGPWGEQFF	TGTGCCAGCAGCCTAGGGACCCCGGGCCCCTGGGGTGAGCAGTTCTTC
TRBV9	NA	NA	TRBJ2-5	CASSVELGIKETQYF	TGTGCCAGCAGCGTCGAACTAGGGATCAAAGAGACCCAGTACTTC
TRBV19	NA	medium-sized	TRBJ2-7	CASTDRGSPYEQYF	TGTGCCAGTACCGACAGAGGGTCCCCCTACGAGCAGTACTTC
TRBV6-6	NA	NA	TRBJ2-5	CASSLQDSQETQYF	TGTGCCAGCAGCCTCCAGGACAGTCAAGAGACCCAGTACTTC
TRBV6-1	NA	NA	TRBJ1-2	CASSEDYRDDGYTF	TGTGCCAGCAGTGAAGACTACAGGGATGATGGCTACACCTTC
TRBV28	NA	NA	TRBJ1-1	CASSPEPYGTEAFF	TGTGCCAGCAGCCCGGAACCATACGGAACTGAAGCTTTCTTT
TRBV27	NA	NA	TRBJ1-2	CASRSWNYGYTF	TGTGCCAGCAGGTCATGGAACTATGGCTACACCTTC
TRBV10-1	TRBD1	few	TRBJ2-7	CASMPGQGEYEQYF	TGCGCCAGCATGCCGGGACAGGGGGAATACGAGCAGTACTTC
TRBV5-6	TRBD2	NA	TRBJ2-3	CASMSGGALDTQYF	TGTGCCAGCATGAGCGGGGGGGCCTTAGATACGCAGTATTTT
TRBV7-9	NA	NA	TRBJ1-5	CASSLHGESNQPQHF	TGTGCCAGCAGCTTGCATGGAGAGAGCAATCAGCCCCAGCATTTT
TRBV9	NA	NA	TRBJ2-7	CASSYLERVGNEQYF	TGTGCCAGCAGCTATCTTGAAAGGGTAGGAAACGAGCAGTACTTC
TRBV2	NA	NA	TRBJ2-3	CASSEPSAENTDTQYF	TGTGCCAGCAGCGAACCCTCGGCGGAGAACACAGATACGCAGTATTTT
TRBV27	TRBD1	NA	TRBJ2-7	CASSLLGQGGYEQYF	TGTGCCAGCAGTTTATTAGGACAGGGGGGCTACGAGCAGTACTTC
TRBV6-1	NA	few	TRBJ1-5	CASSEATLYSFNQPQHF	TGTGCCAGCAGTGAAGCGACCTTGTACAGTTTCAATCAGCCCCAGCATTTT
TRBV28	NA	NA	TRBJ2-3	CASSLVGPRASTDTQYF	TGTGCCAGCAGCCTGGTCGGTCCCCGTGCTAGCACAGATACGCAGTATTTT
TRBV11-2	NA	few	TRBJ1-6	CASSLGLYNSPLHF	TGTGCCAGCAGCTTAGGACTGTACAATTCACCCCTCCACTTT
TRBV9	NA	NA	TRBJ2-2	CASSIRTAAGTGELFF	TGTGCCAGCAGCATTCGGACGGCTGCGGGCACCGGGGAGCTGTTTTTT
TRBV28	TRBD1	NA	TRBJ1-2	CASSSPGQGARGYTF	TGTGCCAGCAGCTCCCCGGGACAGGGGGCGCGGGGCTACACCTTC
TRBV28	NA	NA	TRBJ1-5	CASRHRQPNQPQHF	TGTGCCAGCAGACACCGCCAACCAAATCAGCCCCAGCATTTT
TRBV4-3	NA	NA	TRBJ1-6	CASSQLNSPLHF	TGCGCCAGCAGCCAACTCAATTCACCCCTCCACTTT
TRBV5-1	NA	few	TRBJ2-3	CASSRNGRTRTDTQYF	TGCGCCAGCAGCAGAAATGGGAGAACCCGCACAGATACGCAGTATTTT
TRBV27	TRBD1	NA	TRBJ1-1	CASSLWGQGFTEAFF	TGTGCCAGCAGTTTATGGGGACAGGGGTTCACTGAAGCTTTCTTT
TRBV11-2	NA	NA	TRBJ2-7	CASSSQTGTNEQYF	TGTGCCAGCAGCTCCCAAACCGGGACAAACGAGCAGTACTTC
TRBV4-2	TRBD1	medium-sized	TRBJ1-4	CASSHGDREAEKLFF	TGTGCCAGCAGCCACGGGGACAGGGAGGCTGAAAAACTGTTTTTT
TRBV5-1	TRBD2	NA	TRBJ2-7	CASRPLAGTYEQYF	TGCGCCAGCAGGCCACTAGCGGGGACCTACGAGCAGTACTTC
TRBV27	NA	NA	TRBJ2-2	CASSRGPNTGELFF	TGTGCCAGCAGTCGTGGGCCGAACACCGGGGAGCTGTTTTTT
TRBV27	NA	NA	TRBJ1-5	CASSRGINDQPQHF	TGTGCCAGCAGTCGAGGGATAAATGATCAGCCCCAGCATTTT
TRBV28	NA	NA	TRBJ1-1	CASSSWGADTEAFF	TGTGCCAGCAGCTCTTGGGGGGCTGACACTGAAGCTTTCTTT
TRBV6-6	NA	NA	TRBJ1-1	CASSPITGRANTEAFF	TGTGCCAGCAGTCCCATTACTGGGAGGGCGAACACTGAAGCTTTCTTT
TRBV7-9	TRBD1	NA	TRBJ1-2	CASSLGTGHYGYTF	TGTGCCAGCAGCTTAGGGACAGGGCACTATGGCTACACCTTC
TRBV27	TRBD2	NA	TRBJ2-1	CASSLAASYNEQFF	TGTGCCAGCAGTCTAGCGGCTTCCTACAATGAGCAGTTCTTC
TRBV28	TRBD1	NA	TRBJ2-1	CASSSLTGDSYNEQFF	TGTGCCAGCAGTTCTCTAACAGGGGACAGCTACAATGAGCAGTTCTTC
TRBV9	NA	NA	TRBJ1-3	CASSVNSGSSGNTIYF	TGTGCCAGCAGCGTCAACAGCGGGAGCTCTGGAAACACCATATATTTT
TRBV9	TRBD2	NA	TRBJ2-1	CASSVGGGSYNEQFF	TGTGCCAGCAGCGTCGGGGGGGGTTCCTACAATGAGCAGTTCTTC
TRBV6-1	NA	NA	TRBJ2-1	CASSEAGYNEQFF	TGTGCCAGCAGTGAGGCGGGATACAATGAGCAGTTCTTC
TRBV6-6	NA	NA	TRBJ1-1	CASRGPNTEAFF	TGTGCCAGCAGGGGACCAAACACTGAAGCTTTCTTT
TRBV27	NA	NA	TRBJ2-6	CASSFTVIGSSGANVLTF	TGTGCCAGCAGTTTCACGGTCATCGGAAGCTCTGGGGCCAACGTCCTGACTTTC
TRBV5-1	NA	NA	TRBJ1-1	CASSLEPTEAFF	TGCGCCAGCAGCTTGGAACCCACTGAAGCTTTCTTT
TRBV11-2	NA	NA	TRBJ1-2	CASGKGTNYGYTF	TGTGCCAGCGGTAAGGGGACTAACTATGGCTACACCTTC
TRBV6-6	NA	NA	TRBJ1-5	CASSNGNQPQHF	TGTGCCAGCAGCAACGGGAATCAGCCCCAGCATTTT
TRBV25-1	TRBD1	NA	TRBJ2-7	CASSNSGTESYEQYF	TGTGCCAGCAGTAATTCCGGGACAGAGTCCTACGAGCAGTACTTC